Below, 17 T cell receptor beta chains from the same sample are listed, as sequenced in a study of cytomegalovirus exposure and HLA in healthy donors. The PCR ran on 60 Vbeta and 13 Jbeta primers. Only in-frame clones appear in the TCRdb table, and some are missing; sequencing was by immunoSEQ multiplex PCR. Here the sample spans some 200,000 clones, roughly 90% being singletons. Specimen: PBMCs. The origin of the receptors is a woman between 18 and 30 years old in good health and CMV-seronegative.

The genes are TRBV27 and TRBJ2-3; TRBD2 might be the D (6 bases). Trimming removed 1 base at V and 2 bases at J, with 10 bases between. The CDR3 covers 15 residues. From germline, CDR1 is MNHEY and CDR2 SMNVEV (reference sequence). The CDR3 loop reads CASSLLLALTDTQYF. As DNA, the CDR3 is TGTGCCAGCAGTTTATTACTAGCTCTCACAGATACGCAGTATTTT.

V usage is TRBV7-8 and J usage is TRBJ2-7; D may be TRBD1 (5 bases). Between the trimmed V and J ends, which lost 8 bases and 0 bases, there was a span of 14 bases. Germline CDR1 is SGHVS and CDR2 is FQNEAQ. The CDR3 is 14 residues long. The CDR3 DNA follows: TGTGCCAGCGGGCTGGGGCCGTACTCCTACGAGCAGTACTTC. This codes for CASGLGPYSYEQYF.

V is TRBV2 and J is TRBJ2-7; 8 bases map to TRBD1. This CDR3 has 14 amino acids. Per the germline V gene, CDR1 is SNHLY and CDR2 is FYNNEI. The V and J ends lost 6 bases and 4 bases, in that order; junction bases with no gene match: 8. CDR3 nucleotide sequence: TGTGCCAGCAGATTGGACAGGGATAGGTACGAGCAGTACTTC. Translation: CASRLDRDRYEQYF. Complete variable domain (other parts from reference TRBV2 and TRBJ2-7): EPEVTQTPSHQVTQMGQEVILRCVPISNHLYFYWYRQILGQKVEFLVSFYNNEISEKSEIFDDQFSVERPDGSNFTLKIRSTKLEDSAMYFCASRLDRDRYEQYFGPGTRLTVT.

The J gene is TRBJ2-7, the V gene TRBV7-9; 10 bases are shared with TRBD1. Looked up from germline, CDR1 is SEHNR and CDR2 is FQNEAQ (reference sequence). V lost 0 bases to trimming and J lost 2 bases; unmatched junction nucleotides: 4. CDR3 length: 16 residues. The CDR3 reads CASSLAPGQGTYEQYF. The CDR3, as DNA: TGTGCCAGCAGCTTAGCCCCGGGACAGGGGACCTACGAGCAGTACTTC.

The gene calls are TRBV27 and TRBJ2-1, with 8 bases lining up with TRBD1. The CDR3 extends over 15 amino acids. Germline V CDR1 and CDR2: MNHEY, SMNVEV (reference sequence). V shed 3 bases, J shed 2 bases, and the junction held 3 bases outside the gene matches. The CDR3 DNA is TGTGCCAGCAGTTTTAGGACAGGGACCTACAATGAGCAGTTCTTC. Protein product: CASSFRTGTYNEQFF.

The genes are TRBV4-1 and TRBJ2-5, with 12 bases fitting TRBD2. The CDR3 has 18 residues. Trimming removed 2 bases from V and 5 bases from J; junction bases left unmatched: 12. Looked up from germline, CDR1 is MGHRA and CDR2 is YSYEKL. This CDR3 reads CASSQRGDGLAGFETQYF. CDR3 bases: TGCGCCAGCAGCCAAAGAGGGGATGGACTAGCGGGGTTTGAGACCCAGTACTTC.

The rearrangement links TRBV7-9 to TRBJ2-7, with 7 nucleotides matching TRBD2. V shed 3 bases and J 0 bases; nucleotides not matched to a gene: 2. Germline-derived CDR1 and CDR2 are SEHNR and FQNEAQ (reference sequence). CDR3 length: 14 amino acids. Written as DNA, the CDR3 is TGTGCCAGCAGCTTCCCGGGGGGCTCCTACGAGCAGTACTTC. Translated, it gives CASSFPGGSYEQYF.

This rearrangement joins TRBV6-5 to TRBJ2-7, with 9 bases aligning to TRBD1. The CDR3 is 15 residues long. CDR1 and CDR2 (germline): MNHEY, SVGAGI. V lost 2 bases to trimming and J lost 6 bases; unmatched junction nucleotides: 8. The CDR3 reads CASSYGLGTGTEQYF. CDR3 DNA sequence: TGTGCCAGCAGTTACGGTTTGGGGACAGGGACCGAGCAGTACTTC.

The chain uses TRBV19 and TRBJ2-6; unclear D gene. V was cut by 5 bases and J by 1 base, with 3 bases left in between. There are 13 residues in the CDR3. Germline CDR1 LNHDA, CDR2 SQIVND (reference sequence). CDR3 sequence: CASSQSGANVLTF. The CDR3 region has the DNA TGTGCCAGTAGTCAGTCTGGGGCCAACGTCCTGACTTTC.

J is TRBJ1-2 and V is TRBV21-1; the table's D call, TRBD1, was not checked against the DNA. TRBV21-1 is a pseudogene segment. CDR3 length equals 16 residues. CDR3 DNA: TGTGCCAGCAGCAAAGTATACAGGGAGTTTGACTATGGCTACACCTTC. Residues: CASSKVYREFDYGYTF.

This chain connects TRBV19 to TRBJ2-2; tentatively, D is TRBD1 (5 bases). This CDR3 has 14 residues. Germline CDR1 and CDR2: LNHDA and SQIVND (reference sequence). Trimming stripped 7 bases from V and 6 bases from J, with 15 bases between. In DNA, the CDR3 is TGTGCCAGTATGTGGGGCCCCGCAGCCGGGGAGCTGTTTTTT. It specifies CASMWGPAAGELFF.

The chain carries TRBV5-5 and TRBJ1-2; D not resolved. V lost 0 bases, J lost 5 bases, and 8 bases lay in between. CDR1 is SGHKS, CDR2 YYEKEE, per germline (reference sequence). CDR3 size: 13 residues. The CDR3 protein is CASSLGPGYGYTF. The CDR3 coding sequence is TGTGCCAGCAGCTTGGGTCCGGGTTATGGCTACACCTTC.

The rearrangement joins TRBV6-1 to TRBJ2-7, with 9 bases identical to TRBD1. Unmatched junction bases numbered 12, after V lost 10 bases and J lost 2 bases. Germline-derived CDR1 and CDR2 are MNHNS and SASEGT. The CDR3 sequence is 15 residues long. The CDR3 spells CAIFDRGTYPYEQYF. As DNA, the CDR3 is TGTGCCATATTCGACAGGGGGACTTACCCCTACGAGCAGTACTTC.

DNA of the CDR3: TGTGCCAGCAGCCCAGCAGGCACCGGGGAGCTGTTTTTT. Amino acid sequence: CASSPAGTGELFF. The genes are TRBV7-6 and TRBJ2-2; no clear D. Trimming shortened V by 5 bases and J by 4 bases, and 8 bases separated the two germline ends. Per the germline V gene, CDR1 is SGHVS and CDR2 is FNYEAQ. CDR3 length: 13 residues.

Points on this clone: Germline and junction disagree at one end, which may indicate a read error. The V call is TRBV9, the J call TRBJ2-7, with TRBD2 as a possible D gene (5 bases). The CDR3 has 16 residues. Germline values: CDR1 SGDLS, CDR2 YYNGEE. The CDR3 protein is CASTVDLASTPYEQYF. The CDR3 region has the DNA TGTGCCAGCACCGTAGACCTAGCCTCGACGCCTTACGAGCAGTACTTC.

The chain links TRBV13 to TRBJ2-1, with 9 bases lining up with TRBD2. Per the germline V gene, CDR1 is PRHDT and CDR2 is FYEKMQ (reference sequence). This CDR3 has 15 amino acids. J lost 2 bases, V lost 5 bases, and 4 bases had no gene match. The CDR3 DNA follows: TGTGCCAGCAGCACGCGGGGGGGCGCCTACAATGAGCAGTTCTTC. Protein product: CASSTRGGAYNEQFF.

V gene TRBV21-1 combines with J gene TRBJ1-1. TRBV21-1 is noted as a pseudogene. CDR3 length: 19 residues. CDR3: CASSKRGSHGGGRNTEAFF. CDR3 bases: TGTGCCAGCAGCAAAAGGGGGTCTCACGGCGGGGGAAGGAACACTGAAGCTTTCTTT.